This TCR beta chain was captured by sequencing in a study of blood T cell repertoires in COVID-19. Some clones are missing from TCRdb's copy, which holds only in-frame ones; the method was immunoSEQ multiplex PCR. Of roughly 100,000 clones listed, around nine tenths were seen once; the top ten hold about 2.9%. CDR3 length: 14 amino acids. From germline, CDR1 is SNHLY and CDR2 FYNNEI. Trimming left V 3 bases short and J 6 bases short, with 12 bases between. The chain couples TRBV2 to TRBJ1-5; D gene unclear. The specimen was peripheral blood. This TCR derives from a man aged 45-60 years with active or convalescent COVID-19. The CDR3 protein is CASSESALSQPQHF. DNA for the CDR3: TGTGCCAGCAGTGAGTCCGCCTTGAGTCAGCCCCAGCATTTT.